This TCR beta chain derives from a study of OX40 agonist ivuxolimab in advanced cancers. Study details: Participants averaged approximately 65 years of age (range roughly 20 to 90) and were around 80% male.

Sampled blood was obtained at baseline, cycle 4 day 1, and cycle 7 day 1. This clone has a single count. No antigen is known for it. V was cut by 3 bases and J by 0 bases, with 12 bases left in between. The CDR3 loop spans 16 amino acids. In germline, CDR1 is KGHSH, CDR2 LQKENI. The method was immunoSEQ multiplex PCR; TCRdb's version includes in-frame clones alone and lacks a portion of them. Here the sample spans about 81,000 clones, approximately 90% being singletons. Study observations and caveats: Individuals who were partial responders at 0.1-3.0 mg/kg had clonal expansion that ranked among the lowest. At doses 0.1 to 3.0 mg/kg, CD4+ and CD8+ clones expanded.

This clonotype was sampled from an adult with an advanced solid tumor such as melanoma, head and neck, liver or kidney cancer. The source material was CD4+ or CD8+ T cells sorted from blood, sampled in a trial of the OX40 agonist ivuxolimab. The chain is built from TRBV18 and TRBJ1-5; a possible D gene is TRBD1 (5 bases). CDR3 amino acids: CASSPNNRYSNQPQHF. CDR3 sequence (DNA): TGTGCCAGCTCACCGAATAACAGGTATAGCAATCAGCCCCAGCATTTT.